This TCR beta chain is drawn from a study of T cell responses to AZD1222 COVID-19 vaccine. Germline V gives CDR1 MNHEY, CDR2 SMNVEV (reference sequence). This CDR3 contains 16 residues. The V end lost 1 base, the J end lost 6 bases, and 16 bases lay between the germline ends. Profiled with immunoSEQ multiplex PCR; TCRdb holds only in-frame clones, not every one. The table shows roughly 35,000 clones, with 70% to 80% occurring only once. General observations from the study: Unmutated regions of variants are reportedly targeted by nearly half of spike-specific TCRs. Clonal diversity was possibly underestimated, and white British individuals and females predominated among donors.

Concerning this clone itself: No antigen is known for it.

The sequencing used peripheral blood, collected 28 days after the second AZD1222 dose. The chain joins TRBV27 to TRBJ2-1, with D possibly being TRBD1 (5 bases). The clonotype comes from an adult who received the AZD1222 COVID-19 vaccine. The CDR3 nucleotides read TGTGCCAGCAGTTTATGGATTGGCAGGGTGGCCAATGAGCAGTTCTTC. This encodes CASSLWIGRVANEQFF.